The present TCR beta chain was sequenced within a study of T cells in Graves' hyperthyroidism and ophthalmopathy. Germline V CDR1 and CDR2: LGHNA, YNFKEQ. V shed 0 bases, J shed 7 bases, and the junction held 9 bases outside the gene matches. The CDR3 has 15 amino acids. TCR beta CDR3 regions were amplified from RNA. Primed by the HTBI set, a first-round RT-PCR was run on the TCR CDR3. TCRdb re-derived calls from the multiplex PCR reads in MiXCR, one entry per CDR3 protein. The sample shows about 540,000 distinct CDR3 sequences, roughly 46% of them seen only once. In this sample, this clonotype turned up many times. Graves' hyperthyroidism was deemed stable absent ophthalmopathy progression within 18 months. Patients aged 18 to 65 had newly diagnosed hyperthyroidism of under 2 months' duration. Each diagnosis drew on symptoms, thyroxine, TRAb, thyroid ultrasound and orbital computed tomography findings.

The chain couples TRBV4-2 to TRBJ2-7, with TRBD2 matching over 7 bases. The TCR comes from a woman aged 18-29 years with Graves' hyperthyroidism. Sequencing was done on a sample of peripheral blood or thyroid tissue (not recorded which). This chain's CDR3 is CASSQDRAGVLEQYF. The CDR3 DNA sequence: TGTGCCAGCAGCCAAGATAGGGCGGGAGTATTAGAGCAGTACTTC.